The clone carrying this TCR beta chain was seen at least ten times. This sample was included in a study of regulatory T cells in long-lasting Graves disease. Time point specified: newly diagnosed GD, antithyroid drugs for less than 3 months. Making the TCR library involved RNA that had been extracted from PBMCs. EDTA tubes were used for drawing about 9 milliliters of peripheral blood. Deletions cut 2 bases from V and 3 bases from J, with 20 bases between. CDR1 is DFQATT, CDR2 SNEGSKA, per germline (reference sequence). The CDR3 spans 17 residues. Arm-PCR of CDR3 regions and iRepertoire HTBI primers were the basis on which TCR beta libraries were built. TCRdb passed the multiplex PCR reads through MiXCR, listing each CDR3 protein once. The top ten clones hold 12% of a sample with 450,000 to 500,000 distinct CDR3 sequences, under 20% of them seen once. These data are also associated with another study on T cells in Graves' hyperthyroidism and ophthalmopathy. From that study: Stability of Graves' hyperthyroidism was defined as absent ophthalmopathy progression within 18 months.

The clonotype was recovered from a man in his forties with Graves disease. J is TRBJ2-1 and V is TRBV20-1, with TRBD1 as a possible D gene (7 bases). The material sequenced was peripheral blood mononuclear cells (PBMCs), taken at new diagnosis, from a patient treated with antithyroid drugs. The CDR3 sequence is CSARRFGGTAVYNEQFF. The CDR3 bases are TGCAGTGCTAGAAGATTTGGGGGGACAGCTGTCTACAATGAGCAGTTCTTC.